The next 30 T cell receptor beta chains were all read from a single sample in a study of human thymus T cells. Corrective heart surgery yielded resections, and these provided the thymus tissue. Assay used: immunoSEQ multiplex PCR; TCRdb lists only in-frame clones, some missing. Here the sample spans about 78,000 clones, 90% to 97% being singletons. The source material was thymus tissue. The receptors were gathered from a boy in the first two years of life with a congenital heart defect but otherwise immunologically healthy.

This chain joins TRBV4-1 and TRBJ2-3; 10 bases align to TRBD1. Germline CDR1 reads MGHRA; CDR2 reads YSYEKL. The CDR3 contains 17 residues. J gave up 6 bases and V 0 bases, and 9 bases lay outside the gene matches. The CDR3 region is CASSQEEAGQGSDTQYF. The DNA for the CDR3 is TGCGCCAGCAGCCAAGAAGAGGCGGGACAGGGGTCGGATACGCAGTATTTT.

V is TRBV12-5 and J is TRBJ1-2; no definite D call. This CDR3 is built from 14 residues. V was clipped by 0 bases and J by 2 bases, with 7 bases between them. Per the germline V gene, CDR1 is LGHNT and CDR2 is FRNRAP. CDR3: CASGLVGANYGYTF. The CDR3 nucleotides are TGTGCTAGTGGTTTGGTAGGAGCGAACTATGGCTACACCTTC.

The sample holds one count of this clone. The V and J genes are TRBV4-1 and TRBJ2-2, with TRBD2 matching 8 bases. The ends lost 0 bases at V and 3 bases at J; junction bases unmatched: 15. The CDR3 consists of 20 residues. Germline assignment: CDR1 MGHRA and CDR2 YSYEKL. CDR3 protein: CASSQDPSSPPSGHTGELFF. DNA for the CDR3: TGCGCCAGCAGCCAAGATCCGTCGTCCCCCCCTAGCGGGCACACCGGGGAGCTGTTTTTT.

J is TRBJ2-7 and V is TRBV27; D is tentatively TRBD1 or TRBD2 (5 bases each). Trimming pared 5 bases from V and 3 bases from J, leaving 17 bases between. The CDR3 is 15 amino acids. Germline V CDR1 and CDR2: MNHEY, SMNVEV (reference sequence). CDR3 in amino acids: CASSPRDQRRYEQYF. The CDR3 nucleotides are TGTGCCAGCAGTCCCAGGGACCAGAGGCGCTACGAGCAGTACTTC.

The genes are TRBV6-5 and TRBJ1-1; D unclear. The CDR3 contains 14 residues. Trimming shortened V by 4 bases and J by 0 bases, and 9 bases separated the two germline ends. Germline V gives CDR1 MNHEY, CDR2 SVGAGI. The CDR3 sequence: CASSSATMNTEAFF. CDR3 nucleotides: TGTGCCAGCAGTTCAGCTACCATGAACACTGAAGCTTTCTTT.

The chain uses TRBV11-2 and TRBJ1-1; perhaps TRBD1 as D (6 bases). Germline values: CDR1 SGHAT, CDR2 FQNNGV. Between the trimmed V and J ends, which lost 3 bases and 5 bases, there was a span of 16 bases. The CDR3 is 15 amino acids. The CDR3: CASSFPLRGGTEAFF. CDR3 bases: TGTGCCAGCAGCTTCCCGCTCAGGGGAGGGACTGAAGCTTTCTTT.

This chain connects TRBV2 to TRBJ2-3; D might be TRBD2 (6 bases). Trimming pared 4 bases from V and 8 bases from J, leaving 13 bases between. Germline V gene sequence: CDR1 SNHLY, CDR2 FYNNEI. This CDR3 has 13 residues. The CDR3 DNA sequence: TGTGCCAGCAGTGGCTCGGGGGTAGGTACGCAGTATTTT. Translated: CASSGSGVGTQYF.

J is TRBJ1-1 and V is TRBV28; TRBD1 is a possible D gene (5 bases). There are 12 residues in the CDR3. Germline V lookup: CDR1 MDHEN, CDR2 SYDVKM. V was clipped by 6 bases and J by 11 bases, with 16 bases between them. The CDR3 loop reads CASSPPGRVAFF. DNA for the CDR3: TGTGCCAGCAGCCCCCCGGGGCGTGTCGCTTTCTTT.

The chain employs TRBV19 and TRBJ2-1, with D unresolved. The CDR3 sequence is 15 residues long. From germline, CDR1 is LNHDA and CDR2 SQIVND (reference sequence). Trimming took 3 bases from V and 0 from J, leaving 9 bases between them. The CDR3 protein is CASSMGWSSYNEQFF. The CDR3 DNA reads TGTGCCAGTAGTATGGGCTGGAGCTCCTACAATGAGCAGTTCTTC.

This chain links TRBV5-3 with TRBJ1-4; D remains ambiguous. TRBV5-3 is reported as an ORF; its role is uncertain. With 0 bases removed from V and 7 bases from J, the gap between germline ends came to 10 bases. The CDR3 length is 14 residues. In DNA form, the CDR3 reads TGTGCCAGAAGCTTGGGGCAGTTCGCTGAAAAACTGTTTTTT. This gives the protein CARSLGQFAEKLFF.

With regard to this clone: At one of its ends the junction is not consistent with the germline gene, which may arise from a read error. The CDR3 bases are TGTGCCATCAGGGAGTGGCAGGGGGGGCTCGGTGAAGCTTTCTTT. As protein: CAIREWQGGLGEAFF. The gene calls are TRBV10-3 and TRBJ1-1; 7 bases agree with TRBD1. Germline V gene data show CDR1 as ENHRY and CDR2 as SYGVKD. The CDR3 has 15 amino acids.

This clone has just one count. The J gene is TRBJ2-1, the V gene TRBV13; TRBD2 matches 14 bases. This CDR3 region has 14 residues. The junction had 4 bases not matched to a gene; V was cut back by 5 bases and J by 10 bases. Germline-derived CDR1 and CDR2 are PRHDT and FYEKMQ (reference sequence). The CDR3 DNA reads TGTGCCAGCAGCCCGGGACTAGCGGGAGTAGAGCAGTTCTTC. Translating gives CASSPGLAGVEQFF.

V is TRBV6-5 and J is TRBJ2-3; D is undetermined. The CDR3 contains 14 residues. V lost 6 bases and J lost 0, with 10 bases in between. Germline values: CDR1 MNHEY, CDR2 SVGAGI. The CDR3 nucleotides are TGTGCCAGCAGGACACCTGGAAGCACAGATACGCAGTATTTT. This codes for CASRTPGSTDTQYF.

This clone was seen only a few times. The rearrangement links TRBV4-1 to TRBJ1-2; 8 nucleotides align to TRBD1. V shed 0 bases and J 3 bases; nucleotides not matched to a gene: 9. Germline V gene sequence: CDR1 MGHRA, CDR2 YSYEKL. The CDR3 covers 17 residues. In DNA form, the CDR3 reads TGCGCCAGCAGCCAAGAAGGGGTAGGACAGGGTCACTATGGCTACACCTTC. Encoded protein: CASSQEGVGQGHYGYTF.

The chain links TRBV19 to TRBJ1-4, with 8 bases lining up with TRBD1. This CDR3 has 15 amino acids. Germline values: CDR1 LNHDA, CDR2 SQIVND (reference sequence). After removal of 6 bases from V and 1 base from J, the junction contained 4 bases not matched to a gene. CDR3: CASRTGVGTNEKLFF. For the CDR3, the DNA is TGTGCCAGTAGGACAGGGGTGGGAACTAATGAAAAACTGTTTTTT.

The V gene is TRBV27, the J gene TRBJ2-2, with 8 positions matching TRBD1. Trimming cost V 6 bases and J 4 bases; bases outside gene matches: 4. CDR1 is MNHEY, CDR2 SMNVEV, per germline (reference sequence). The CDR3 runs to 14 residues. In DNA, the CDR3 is TGTGCCAGCAGCCGACAGGGGCGCACCGGGGAGCTGTTTTTT. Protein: CASSRQGRTGELFF.

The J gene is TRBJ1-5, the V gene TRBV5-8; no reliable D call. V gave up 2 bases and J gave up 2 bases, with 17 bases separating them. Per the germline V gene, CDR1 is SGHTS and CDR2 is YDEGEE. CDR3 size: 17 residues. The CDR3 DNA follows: TGTGCCAGCAGCTTCTTTCATTCGCTATTTGGCAATCAGCCCCAGCATTTT. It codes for CASSFFHSLFGNQPQHF.

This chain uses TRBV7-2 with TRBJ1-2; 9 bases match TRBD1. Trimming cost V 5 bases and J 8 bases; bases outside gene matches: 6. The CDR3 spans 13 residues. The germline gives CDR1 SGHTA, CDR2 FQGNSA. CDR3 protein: CASSPTGGVGYTF. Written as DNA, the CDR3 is TGTGCCAGCAGCCCGACAGGGGGGGTAGGCTACACCTTC.

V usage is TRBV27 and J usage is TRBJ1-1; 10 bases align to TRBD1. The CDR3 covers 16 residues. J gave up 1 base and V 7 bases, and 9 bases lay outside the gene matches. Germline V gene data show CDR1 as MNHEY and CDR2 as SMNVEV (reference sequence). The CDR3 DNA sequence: TGTGCCAGCATGACAGGGGGCGCCCCCCCGAACACTGAAGCTTTCTTT. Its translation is CASMTGGAPPNTEAFF.

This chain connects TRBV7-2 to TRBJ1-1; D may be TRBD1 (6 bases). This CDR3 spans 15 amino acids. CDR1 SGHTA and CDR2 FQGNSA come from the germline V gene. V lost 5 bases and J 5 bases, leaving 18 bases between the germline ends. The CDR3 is CASSPLVGAGTEAFF. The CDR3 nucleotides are TGTGCCAGCAGCCCGCTAGTGGGGGCGGGTACTGAAGCTTTCTTT.

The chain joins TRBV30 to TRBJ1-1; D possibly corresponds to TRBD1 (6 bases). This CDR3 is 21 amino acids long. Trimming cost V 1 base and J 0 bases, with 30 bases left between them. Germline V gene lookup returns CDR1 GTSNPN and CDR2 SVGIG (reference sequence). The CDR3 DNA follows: TGTGCCTGGAGTGCCGGACAGCCCGAGAATCTTTTTTTCTTGATGAACACTGAAGCTTTCTTT. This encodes CAWSAGQPENLFFLMNTEAFF.

DNA of the CDR3: TGTGCCAGCAGCTTAGACGGGACTAGCGGGGGAACTAACAATGAGCAGTTCTTC. The encoded protein is CASSLDGTSGGTNNEQFF. V and J are TRBV7-3 and TRBJ2-1; 14 bases line up with TRBD2. V lost 2 bases to trimming and J lost 5 bases; unmatched junction nucleotides: 8. The CDR3 sequence is 18 residues long. The germline gives CDR1 SGHTA, CDR2 FQGTGA.

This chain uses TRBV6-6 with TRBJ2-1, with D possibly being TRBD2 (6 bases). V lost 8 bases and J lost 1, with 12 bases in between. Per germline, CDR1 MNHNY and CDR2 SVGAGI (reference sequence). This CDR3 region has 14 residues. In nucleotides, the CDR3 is TGTGCCAGCCTCGGAGGGGTATCCTACAATGAGCAGTTCTTC. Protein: CASLGGVSYNEQFF.

The CDR3 loop is CASSEWRERGYEQYF. In DNA, the CDR3 is TGCGCCAGCAGTGAGTGGCGGGAGAGGGGCTACGAGCAGTACTTC. The chain joins TRBV10-2 to TRBJ2-7; 7 bases match TRBD2. V lost 1 base to trimming and J lost 3 bases; unmatched junction nucleotides: 6. The CDR3 contains 15 residues. Germline V CDR1 and CDR2: WSHSY, SAAADI.

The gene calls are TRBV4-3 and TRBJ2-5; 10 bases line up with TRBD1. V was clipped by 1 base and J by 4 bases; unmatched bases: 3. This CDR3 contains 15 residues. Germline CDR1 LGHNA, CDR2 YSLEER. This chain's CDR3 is CASSQGTGGTETQYF. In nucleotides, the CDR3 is TGCGCCAGCAGCCAAGGGACAGGGGGAACAGAGACCCAGTACTTC.

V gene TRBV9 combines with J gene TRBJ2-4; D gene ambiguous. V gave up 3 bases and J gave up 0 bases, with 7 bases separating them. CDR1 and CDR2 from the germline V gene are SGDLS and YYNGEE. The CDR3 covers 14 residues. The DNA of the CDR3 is TGTGCCAGCAGCGCGCAGGAAGCCAAAAACATTCAGTACTTC. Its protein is CASSAQEAKNIQYF. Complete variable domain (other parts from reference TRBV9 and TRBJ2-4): DSGVTQTPKHLITATGQRVTLRCSPRSGDLSVYWYQQSLDQGLQFLIQYYNGEERAKGNILERFSAQQFPDLHSELNLSSLELGDSALYFCASSAQEAKNIQYFGAGTRLSVL.

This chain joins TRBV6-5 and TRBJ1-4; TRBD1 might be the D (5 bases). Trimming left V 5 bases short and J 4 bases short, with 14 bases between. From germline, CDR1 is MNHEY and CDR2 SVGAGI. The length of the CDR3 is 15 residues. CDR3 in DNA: TGTGCCAGCAGTGTAGGGGCGCCGGGTAATGAAAAACTGTTTTTT. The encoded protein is CASSVGAPGNEKLFF.

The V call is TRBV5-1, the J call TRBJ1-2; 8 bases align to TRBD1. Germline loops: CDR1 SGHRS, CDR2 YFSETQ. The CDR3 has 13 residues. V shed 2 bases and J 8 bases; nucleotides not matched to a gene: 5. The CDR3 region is CASSFYRGRGYTF. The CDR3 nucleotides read TGCGCCAGCAGCTTTTACAGGGGGAGAGGCTACACCTTC.

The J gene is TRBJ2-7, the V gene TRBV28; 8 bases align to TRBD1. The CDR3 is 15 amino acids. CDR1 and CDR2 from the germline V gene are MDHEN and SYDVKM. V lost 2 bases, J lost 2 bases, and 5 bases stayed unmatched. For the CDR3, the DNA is TGTGCCAGCAGTTTAGCCGGGACAGGACCCTACGAGCAGTACTTC. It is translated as CASSLAGTGPYEQYF.

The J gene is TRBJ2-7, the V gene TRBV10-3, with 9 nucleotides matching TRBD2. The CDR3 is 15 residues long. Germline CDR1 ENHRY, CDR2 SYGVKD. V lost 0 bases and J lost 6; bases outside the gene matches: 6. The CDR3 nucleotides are TGTGCCATCAGTGAGTCTTGCGGGGGGGTTTGCGAGCAGTACTTC. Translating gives CAISESCGGVCEQYF.